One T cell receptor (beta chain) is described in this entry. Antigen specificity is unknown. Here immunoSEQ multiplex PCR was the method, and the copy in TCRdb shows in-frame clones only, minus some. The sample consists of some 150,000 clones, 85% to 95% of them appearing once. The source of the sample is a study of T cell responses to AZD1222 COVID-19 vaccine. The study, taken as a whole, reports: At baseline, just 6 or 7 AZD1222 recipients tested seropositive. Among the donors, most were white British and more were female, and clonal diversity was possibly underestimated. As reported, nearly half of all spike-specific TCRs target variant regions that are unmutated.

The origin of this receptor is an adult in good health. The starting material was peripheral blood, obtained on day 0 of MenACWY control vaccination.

The DNA of the CDR3 is TGCGCCAGCAGCAGGTTGACAGGGACCTCCCAGCCCCAGCATTTT. Translated: CASSRLTGTSQPQHF. V usage is TRBV4-1 and J usage is TRBJ1-5; 7 bases align to TRBD1. Germline V gene lookup returns CDR1 MGHRA and CDR2 YSYEKL. V lost 5 bases and J lost 7; bases outside the gene matches: 11. This CDR3 has 15 amino acids.